The rows below give T cell receptor beta chains drawn from one sample of a study of T cell repertoires in cytomegalovirus infection. TCRdb reanalysed the reads using MiXCR and keeps one entry per CDR3 protein. Altogether nearly 450,000 distinct CDR3 sequences are present, approximately 31% being singletons, with the ten largest covering roughly 13%. Sequencing was performed on PBMCs. The receptors derive from a human donor in good health (CMV status not recorded). Some clones in this sample may be carry-over from other donors' samples. The CDR3 runs from the conserved cysteine through the conserved F or W. D genes are given only for firm matches. The size of a clone is reported for some rows only, either as once, few or many, or as a class for expanded clones.

size	D	V	J	DNA	CDR3
few	TRBD2	TRBV10-3	TRBJ2-1	TGTGCCATCAGCCCCGAGGGACTAGTCAATGAGCAGTTCTTC	CAISPEGLVNEQFF
few	.	TRBV12-3/TRBV12-4	TRBJ1-5	TGTGCCAGCAGTTTAGACAGCAACAATCAGCCCCAGCATTTT	CASSLDSNNQPQHF
.	.	TRBV4-1	TRBJ1-1	TGCGCCAGCAGCCAAGACCCCGGGGTGGGGGCCAGAGTGAACACTGAAGCTTTCTTT	CASSQDPGVGARVNTEAFF
.	TRBD2	TRBV5-4	TRBJ2-5	TGTGCCAGCAGCTTGTTCCGGACGGGAGGGGAGACCCAGTACTTC	CASSLFRTGGETQYF
few	.	TRBV6-1	TRBJ1-5	TGTGCCAGCAGCACCTGGGGGGCGCGCAATCAGCCCCAGCATTTT	CASSTWGARNQPQHF
.	.	TRBV10-3	TRBJ2-7	TGTGCCATCAGTGAGTCCGGTTCGGAGGGTTGGTTCTACGAGCAGTACTTC	CAISESGSEGWFYEQYF
.	TRBD1	TRBV30	TRBJ1-6	TGTGCCTGGAGTGTACAAGGGGGCAATAATTCACCCCTCCACTTT	CAWSVQGGNNSPLHF
once	.	TRBV4-2	TRBJ1-5	TGTGCCAGCAGCCAAGAGATCCGGCAGGGCTATAGCAATCAGCCCCAGCATTTT	CASSQEIRQGYSNQPQHF
.	.	TRBV4-2	TRBJ2-3	TGTGCCAGCAGCCCAAGGGGGGCATTGGCAGATACGCAGTATTTT	CASSPRGALADTQYF
.	TRBD2	TRBV11-2	TRBJ2-1	TGTGCCAGCAGCTCGCGGACTAGCGTCTACAATGAGACGTTCTTC	CASSSRTSVYNETFF
few	.	TRBV2	TRBJ1-2	TGTGCCAGCAGCCTGGCGAGCTATGGCTACACCTTC	CASSLASYGYTF
.	.	TRBV19	TRBJ2-6	TGTGCCAGTAACCTACACGGCTCTGGGGCCAACGTCCTGACTTTC	CASNLHGSGANVLTF
few	.	TRBV5-6	TRBJ1-2	TGTGCCAGCAGCTTGTTTGGGGACTATGGCTACACCTTC	CASSLFGDYGYTF
many	.	TRBV20-1	TRBJ1-5	TGCAGTGCTTCGCGGCTTAGCAATCAGCCCCAGCATTTT	CSASRLSNQPQHF
.	.	TRBV27	TRBJ1-5	TGTGCCAGCAGTTATGCGTTTAGCTATCAGCCCCAGCATTTT	CASSYAFSYQPQHF
few	TRBD1	TRBV7-8	TRBJ2-5	TGTGCCAGCAGCCCGGGACAGGGGGCGAAGGAGACCCAGTACTTC	CASSPGQGAKETQYF
.	.	TRBV20-1	TRBJ1-5	TGCAGTTCTAGAGCCCGACTCTTGGAGCAGCCCCAGCATTTT	CSSRARLLEQPQHF
.	.	TRBV12-3/TRBV12-4	TRBJ1-3	TGTGCCAGCAGCCTTAAAGCCAACTCTGGAAACACCATATATTTT	CASSLKANSGNTIYF
.	TRBD1	TRBV15	TRBJ2-2	TGTGCCACCAGCAGGGCCGGGACAGGGCGGACCGGGGAGCTGTTTTTT	CATSRAGTGRTGELFF
.	.	TRBV7-8	TRBJ2-7	TGTGCCAGCAGCTTACATACACACTACGAGCAGTACTTC	CASSLHTHYEQYF
few	.	TRBV29-1	TRBJ2-7	TGCAGCGCCCAAGAGAGCAACGAGCAGTACTTC	CSAQESNEQYF
.	TRBD2	TRBV12-3/TRBV12-4	TRBJ2-3	TGTGCCAGCAGTCAATTAGCGGGGGAACAAAGAGATACGCAGTATTTT	CASSQLAGEQRDTQYF
.	.	TRBV7-6	TRBJ2-2	TGTGCCAGCAGCTCCCGCGAGGGAGCGGGGAACACCGGGGAGCTGTTTTTT	CASSSREGAGNTGELFF